The clone carrying this TCR beta chain ranks as medium-sized. The record originates from a study of PD-1 and CTLA-4 blockade in melanoma. V lost 0 bases to trimming and J lost 2 bases, with 11 bases between them. The CDR3 is made up of 15 amino acids. Germline loops: CDR1 SGDLS, CDR2 YYNGEE. TCRdb keeps only in-frame clones here, not all; method: immunoSEQ multiplex PCR. The table lists around 16,000 clones, under 85% of them singletons. This sequence originates from a human donor with melanoma. The chain joins TRBV9 to TRBJ2-5; D ambiguous. The sequencing used CD8+ T cells from peripheral blood, collected before anti-PD-1 treatment. CDR3 protein: CASSVESAAQETQYF. The CDR3 nucleotides read TGTGCCAGCAGCGTAGAATCGGCAGCTCAAGAGACCCAGTACTTC.